These T cell receptor beta chains were read from a single sample in a study of Graves' ophthalmopathy and Graves' hyperthyroidism. A single record per CDR3 protein comes from TCRdb applying MiXCR to the multiplex PCR reads. The sample includes almost 750,000 distinct CDR3 sequences, 35% to 50% of them seen just once. The sequenced sample was peripheral blood. These receptors were collected from an adult man with Graves' ophthalmopathy. Each CDR3 is given with its conserved first and last residue. Fields, in order: clone size, D gene, J gene, V gene, CDR3 protein, CDR3 DNA. D genes are given only for firm matches. The listing skips clone size in some rows; elsewhere it reads once, few, many or a size class.

clone size: many
D gene: -
J gene: TRBJ1-3
V gene: TRBV7-9
CDR3 protein: CASSLANGNTIYF
CDR3 DNA: TGTGCCAGCAGCTTAGCAAACGGAAACACCATATATTTT

clone size: -
D gene: TRBD1
J gene: TRBJ1-4
V gene: TRBV29-1
CDR3 protein: CSGQGGTEKLFF
CDR3 DNA: TGCAGCGGACAGGGGGGAACTGAAAAACTGTTTTTT

clone size: -
D gene: -
J gene: TRBJ1-6
V gene: TRBV2
CDR3 protein: CASSEWGYGSPLHF
CDR3 DNA: TGTGCCAGCAGTGAATGGGGATATGGTTCACCCCTCCACTTT

clone size: few
D gene: TRBD2
J gene: TRBJ2-5
V gene: TRBV7-2
CDR3 protein: CASSLVTSGSTYF
CDR3 DNA: TGTGCCAGCAGCTTAGTTACTAGCGGGTCCACGTACTTC

clone size: -
D gene: TRBD1
J gene: TRBJ1-2
V gene: TRBV25-1
CDR3 protein: CASSLGRTGTYGYTF
CDR3 DNA: TGTGCCAGCAGCTTAGGGCGGACAGGGACCTATGGCTACACCTTC

clone size: -
D gene: TRBD1
J gene: TRBJ1-2
V gene: TRBV5-6
CDR3 protein: CASSRDRGGLGYTF
CDR3 DNA: TGTGCCAGCAGCAGGGACAGGGGTGGCCTTGGCTACACCTTC

clone size: many
D gene: TRBD1
J gene: TRBJ1-1
V gene: TRBV2
CDR3 protein: CASSATQGVASEAFF
CDR3 DNA: TGTGCCAGCAGTGCGACACAGGGGGTGGCTTCTGAAGCTTTCTTT

clone size: many
D gene: -
J gene: TRBJ2-7
V gene: TRBV29-1
CDR3 protein: CSVTGTLTYEQYF
CDR3 DNA: TGCAGCGTGACCGGGACACTAACCTACGAGCAGTACTTC

clone size: once
D gene: -
J gene: TRBJ1-4
V gene: TRBV10-3
CDR3 protein: CAISAVTNEKLFF
CDR3 DNA: TGTGCCATCAGTGCCGTAACTAATGAAAAACTGTTTTTT

clone size: -
D gene: -
J gene: TRBJ1-4
V gene: TRBV9
CDR3 protein: CASSVGGRFDEKLFF
CDR3 DNA: TGTGCCAGCAGCGTAGGGGGACGGTTTGATGAAAAACTGTTTTTT

clone size: many
D gene: -
J gene: TRBJ2-7
V gene: TRBV7-2
CDR3 protein: CASSTQPGESYEQYF
CDR3 DNA: TGTGCCAGCAGCACACAGCCGGGGGAATCCTACGAGCAGTACTTC

clone size: many
D gene: TRBD1
J gene: TRBJ1-1
V gene: TRBV24-1
CDR3 protein: CATSGTGSSTEAFF
CDR3 DNA: TGTGCCACCAGTGGGACAGGGAGTAGCACTGAAGCTTTCTTT

clone size: many
D gene: TRBD1
J gene: TRBJ2-5
V gene: TRBV7-9
CDR3 protein: CASSTGAETQYF
CDR3 DNA: TGTGCCAGCAGCACAGGGGCAGAGACCCAGTACTTC

clone size: -
D gene: TRBD1
J gene: TRBJ1-1
V gene: TRBV7-8
CDR3 protein: CAWSSGGTTEAFF
CDR3 DNA: TGTGCCTGGAGTTCAGGGGGGACCACTGAAGCTTTCTTT

clone size: -
D gene: TRBD1
J gene: TRBJ1-2
V gene: TRBV15
CDR3 protein: CATSLGGTAYGYTF
CDR3 DNA: TGTGCCACCTCTCTTGGAGGGACAGCCTATGGCTACACCTTC

clone size: few
D gene: -
J gene: TRBJ2-6
V gene: TRBV6-5
CDR3 protein: CASSHGGPSSGANVLTF
CDR3 DNA: TGTGCCAGCAGTCACGGAGGACCCAGCTCTGGGGCCAACGTCCTGACTTTC

clone size: few
D gene: TRBD1
J gene: TRBJ1-2
V gene: TRBV7-9
CDR3 protein: CASSPTTGLGYTF
CDR3 DNA: TGCGCCAGCAGCCCGACGACAGGGCTTGGCTACACCTTC

clone size: few
D gene: -
J gene: TRBJ1-5
V gene: TRBV20-1
CDR3 protein: CSARSLGSGPQHF
CDR3 DNA: TGCAGTGCTAGATCACTGGGATCAGGGCCCCAGCATTTT

clone size: many
D gene: -
J gene: TRBJ2-7
V gene: TRBV7-2
CDR3 protein: CASSLGALDYEQYF
CDR3 DNA: TGTGCCAGCAGCTTAGGGGCTTTGGACTACGAGCAGTACTTC

clone size: few
D gene: -
J gene: TRBJ2-7
V gene: TRBV20-1
CDR3 protein: CSARDGRGIHEQYF
CDR3 DNA: TGCAGTGCTAGAGATGGTCGAGGGATCCACGAGCAGTACTTC

clone size: many
D gene: -
J gene: TRBJ1-2
V gene: TRBV6-6
CDR3 protein: CVRYGYTF
CDR3 DNA: TGTGTCCGGTATGGCTACACCTTC

clone size: many
D gene: -
J gene: TRBJ1-2
V gene: TRBV7-9
CDR3 protein: CASSLAPSLYGYTF
CDR3 DNA: TGTGCCAGCAGCTTAGCGCCCAGTTTGTATGGCTACACCTTC

clone size: many
D gene: TRBD2
J gene: TRBJ2-7
V gene: TRBV2
CDR3 protein: CASSFTSGRGEQYF
CDR3 DNA: TGTGCCAGCAGCTTCACTAGCGGGAGAGGGGAGCAGTACTTC

clone size: -
D gene: TRBD1
J gene: TRBJ1-5
V gene: TRBV24-1
CDR3 protein: CAGGGAGTGDQPQHF
CDR3 DNA: TGTGCCGGCGGCGGGGCAGGGACAGGGGATCAGCCCCAGCATTTT

clone size: many
D gene: -
J gene: TRBJ2-7
V gene: TRBV7-2
CDR3 protein: CASSPGGNANYYEQYF
CDR3 DNA: TGTGCCAGCAGCCCCGGCGGCAATGCGAACTACTACGAGCAGTACTTC

clone size: many
D gene: -
J gene: TRBJ1-5
V gene: TRBV7-9
CDR3 protein: CASSLAEGPQHF
CDR3 DNA: TGTGCCAGCAGCTTAGCGGAGGGGCCCCAGCATTTT

clone size: few
D gene: TRBD2
J gene: TRBJ2-7
V gene: TRBV19
CDR3 protein: CASKGTSGSFEQYF
CDR3 DNA: TGTGCCAGTAAAGGGACTAGCGGGAGTTTCGAGCAGTACTTC

clone size: many
D gene: -
J gene: TRBJ1-4
V gene: TRBV19
CDR3 protein: CATSVRTNEKLFF
CDR3 DNA: TGTGCCACGAGTGTGAGAACTAATGAAAAACTGTTTTTT

clone size: -
D gene: TRBD2
J gene: TRBJ2-5
V gene: TRBV4-3
CDR3 protein: CASSQEAREDETQYF
CDR3 DNA: TGCGCCAGCAGCCAAGAGGCGCGGGAGGACGAGACCCAGTACTTC

clone size: many
D gene: TRBD1
J gene: TRBJ1-2
V gene: TRBV19
CDR3 protein: CASSWTGGYTF
CDR3 DNA: TGTGCCAGTAGTTGGACAGGTGGCTACACCTTC

clone size: few
D gene: -
J gene: TRBJ2-3
V gene: TRBV12-3/TRBV12-4
CDR3 protein: CASRLTGGFTDTQYF
CDR3 DNA: TGTGCCAGCAGATTGACAGGAGGGTTCACAGATACGCAGTATTTT

clone size: -
D gene: -
J gene: TRBJ2-5
V gene: TRBV12-3/TRBV12-4
CDR3 protein: CASSQEGGVETQYF
CDR3 DNA: TGTGCCAGCAGCCAAGAAGGAGGGGTAGAGACCCAGTACTTC

clone size: many
D gene: -
J gene: TRBJ1-2
V gene: TRBV25-1
CDR3 protein: CASSESEATGYTF
CDR3 DNA: TGTGCCAGCAGTGAATCTGAGGCCACGGGCTACACCTTC

clone size: -
D gene: TRBD1
J gene: TRBJ1-3
V gene: TRBV5-1
CDR3 protein: CASSLTGGRNTIYF
CDR3 DNA: TGCGCCAGCAGCTTAACAGGGGGCCGAAACACCATATATTTT

clone size: -
D gene: TRBD2
J gene: TRBJ2-3
V gene: TRBV2
CDR3 protein: CASTLRGGSTQYF
CDR3 DNA: TGTGCCAGCACCCTTCGGGGGGGGAGCACGCAGTATTTT

clone size: -
D gene: -
J gene: TRBJ1-5
V gene: TRBV15
CDR3 protein: CATSTGLGYEHF
CDR3 DNA: TGTGCCACCAGCACAGGACTCGGCTACGAGCATTTT

clone size: -
D gene: TRBD1
J gene: TRBJ1-6
V gene: TRBV20-1
CDR3 protein: CSAEDRAPPYNSPLHF
CDR3 DNA: TGCAGTGCTGAAGACAGGGCTCCACCTTATAATTCACCCCTCCACTTT

clone size: -
D gene: -
J gene: TRBJ2-7
V gene: TRBV19
CDR3 protein: CASSIAGNEQYF
CDR3 DNA: TGTGCCAGTAGTATCGCGGGTAACGAGCAGTACTTC

clone size: -
D gene: -
J gene: TRBJ1-6
V gene: TRBV5-1
CDR3 protein: CASSHEQGGNSPLHF
CDR3 DNA: TGCGCCAGCAGCCACGAACAGGGAGGGAATTCACCCCTCCACTTT

clone size: -
D gene: -
J gene: TRBJ1-4
V gene: TRBV7-2
CDR3 protein: CASSLLGRGASELFF
CDR3 DNA: TGTGCCAGCAGCTTATTGGGGAGGGGAGCCTCGGAACTGTTTTTT

clone size: -
D gene: -
J gene: TRBJ1-6
V gene: TRBV10-2
CDR3 protein: CASSQEQGLYNSPLHF
CDR3 DNA: TGCGCCAGCAGCCAAGAACAGGGCCTTTATAATTCACCCCTCCACTTT

clone size: few
D gene: -
J gene: TRBJ2-7
V gene: TRBV20-1
CDR3 protein: CSALKGRYEQYF
CDR3 DNA: TGCAGTGCCTTGAAAGGGAGGTACGAGCAGTACTTC

clone size: -
D gene: -
J gene: TRBJ2-7
V gene: TRBV7-9
CDR3 protein: CAWSTRTYEQYF
CDR3 DNA: TGTGCCTGGAGCACACGGACCTACGAGCAGTACTTC

clone size: few
D gene: TRBD1
J gene: TRBJ2-5
V gene: TRBV10-3
CDR3 protein: CASSETGTGAETQYF
CDR3 DNA: TGTGCCAGCAGCGAAACCGGGACAGGGGCAGAGACCCAGTACTTC

clone size: -
D gene: TRBD2
J gene: TRBJ2-5
V gene: TRBV10-3
CDR3 protein: CAIKDSGGPGETQYF
CDR3 DNA: TGTGCCATCAAGGATAGCGGGGGGCCGGGGGAGACCCAGTACTTC

clone size: once
D gene: TRBD1
J gene: TRBJ2-6
V gene: TRBV13
CDR3 protein: CASSQGGPGSGANVLTF
CDR3 DNA: TGCGCCAGCAGCCAAGGGGGCCCGGGCTCTGGGGCCAACGTCCTGACTTTC

clone size: many
D gene: -
J gene: TRBJ2-7
V gene: TRBV13
CDR3 protein: CASSLGAGAVYEQYF
CDR3 DNA: TGTGCCAGCAGCTTAGGGGCAGGGGCGGTCTACGAGCAGTACTTC

clone size: -
D gene: -
J gene: TRBJ1-5
V gene: TRBV19
CDR3 protein: CAWNGVINQPQHF
CDR3 DNA: TGTGCCTGGAACGGTGTGATTAATCAGCCCCAGCATTTT

clone size: many
D gene: -
J gene: TRBJ2-2
V gene: TRBV7-9
CDR3 protein: CASSPYVNTGELFF
CDR3 DNA: TGTGCCAGCAGCCCCTACGTGAACACCGGGGAGCTGTTTTTT

clone size: few
D gene: TRBD1
J gene: TRBJ1-1
V gene: TRBV20-1
CDR3 protein: CSAHRQGALDTEAFF
CDR3 DNA: TGCAGTGCCCATAGACAGGGGGCTTTGGACACTGAAGCTTTCTTT

clone size: many
D gene: TRBD1
J gene: TRBJ2-7
V gene: TRBV7-9
CDR3 protein: CASSTRQGTYEQYF
CDR3 DNA: TGTGCCAGCAGCACTCGACAGGGCACCTACGAGCAGTACTTC

clone size: -
D gene: -
J gene: TRBJ2-5
V gene: TRBV7-3
CDR3 protein: CASSSSGTHGETQYF
CDR3 DNA: TGTGCCAGCAGCAGCTCCGGGACTCACGGGGAGACCCAGTACTTC

clone size: -
D gene: -
J gene: TRBJ1-1
V gene: TRBV2
CDR3 protein: CASSPYRGTTEAFF
CDR3 DNA: TGTGCCAGCTCACCATACCGGGGGACCACTGAAGCTTTCTTT